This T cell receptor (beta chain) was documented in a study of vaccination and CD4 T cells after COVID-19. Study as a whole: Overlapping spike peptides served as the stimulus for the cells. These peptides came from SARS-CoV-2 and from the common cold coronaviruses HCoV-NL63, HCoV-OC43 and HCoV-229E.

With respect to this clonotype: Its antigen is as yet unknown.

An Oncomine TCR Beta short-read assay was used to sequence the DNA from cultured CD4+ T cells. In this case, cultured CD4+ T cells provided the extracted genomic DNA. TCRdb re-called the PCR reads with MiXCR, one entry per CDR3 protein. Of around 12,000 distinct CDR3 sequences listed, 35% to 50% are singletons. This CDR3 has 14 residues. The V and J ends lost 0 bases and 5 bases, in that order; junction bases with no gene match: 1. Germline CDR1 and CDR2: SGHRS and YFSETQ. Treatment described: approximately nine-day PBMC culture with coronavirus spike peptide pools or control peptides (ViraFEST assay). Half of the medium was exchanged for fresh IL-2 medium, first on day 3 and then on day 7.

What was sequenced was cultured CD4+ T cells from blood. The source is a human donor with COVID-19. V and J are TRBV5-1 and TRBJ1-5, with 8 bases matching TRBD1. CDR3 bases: TGCGCCAGCAGCTTGGACAGGGGGGATCAGCCCCAGCATTTT. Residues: CASSLDRGDQPQHF.